These 27 T cell receptor beta chains were all obtained from the same sample, sequenced in a study of blood T cell repertoires in COVID-19. Assay used: immunoSEQ multiplex PCR; TCRdb lists only in-frame clones, some missing. The sample lists under 150,000 clones; more than 70% were seen once. Sequencing input: peripheral blood. The receptors come from a man at least 80 years old with active or convalescent COVID-19.

The chain combines TRBV7-6 with TRBJ2-3; 12 positions agree with TRBD2. Trimming removed 4 bases from V and 3 bases from J; junction bases left unmatched: 5. CDR1 and CDR2 (germline): SGHVS, FNYEAQ. The CDR3 is 16 amino acids. As DNA, the CDR3 is TGTGCCAGCAGCTCCGGACTAGCGGGGTCGACAGATACGCAGTATTTT. This codes for CASSSGLAGSTDTQYF.

This chain joins TRBV5-6 and TRBJ2-3; TRBD1 matches at 7 bases. Germline loops: CDR1 SGHDT, CDR2 YYEEEE. With V trimmed by 4 bases and J by 5 bases, 10 bases remained unmatched. The CDR3 covers 15 residues. CDR3 coding DNA: TGTGCCAGCAGCGCATGGACAGGTATCCGAGATACGCAGTATTTT. The encoded protein is CASSAWTGIRDTQYF.

The chain recombines TRBV2 with TRBJ1-4; TRBD1 agrees at 10 bases. Germline V lookup: CDR1 SNHLY, CDR2 FYNNEI. With V trimmed by 8 bases and J by 8 bases, 8 bases remained unmatched. This CDR3 is built from 14 residues. CDR3: CASGTGEAVEKLFF. The CDR3 DNA sequence: TGTGCCAGCGGGACAGGGGAGGCAGTGGAAAAACTGTTTTTT.

This chain joins TRBV19 and TRBJ2-2; TRBD2 matches 10 bases. V shed 3 bases, J shed 2 bases, and the junction held 6 bases outside the gene matches. Germline V gene sequence: CDR1 LNHDA, CDR2 SQIVND (reference sequence). This CDR3 contains 17 residues. In nucleotides, the CDR3 is TGTGCCAGTAGTATTCCGTTAGCGGGGGGTAACACCGGGGAGCTGTTTTTT. Amino acid sequence: CASSIPLAGGNTGELFF.

V gene TRBV29-1 combines with J gene TRBJ2-5, with 11 bases lining up with TRBD2. The V gene end was trimmed by 7 bases and the J gene end by 0 bases; junction bases not matched to a gene: 19. The germline V gene encodes CDR1 SQVTM and CDR2 ANQGSEA. CDR3 size: 19 residues. CDR3 DNA: TGCAGCGGCAATTTCGCGGGGCTAGCGGGGGGACTGTACCAAGAGACCCAGTACTTC. It specifies CSGNFAGLAGGLYQETQYF.

The chain joins TRBV21-1 to TRBJ1-2; the table's D call, TRBD1, was not checked against the DNA. TRBV21-1 is noted as a pseudogene. This CDR3 spans 15 amino acids. CDR3 in DNA: TGTGCCAGCAGCAAAGCACCCCACAGGGAAGATGGCTACACCTTC. Residues: CASSKAPHREDGYTF.

The CDR3 here is CASSVQGGGGAEAFF. CDR3 bases: TGTGCCAGTAGTGTACAGGGGGGCGGTGGTGCTGAAGCTTTCTTT. This chain joins TRBV19 and TRBJ1-1; 8 nucleotides match TRBD1. V lost 5 bases and J lost 6; bases outside the gene matches: 11. This CDR3 is 15 amino acids long. Germline assignment: CDR1 LNHDA and CDR2 SQIVND (reference sequence).

This clone was seen a handful of times. The rearrangement uses TRBV2 and TRBJ1-2; 12 bases line up with TRBD1. Losses at the gene ends were 8 bases for V and 6 bases for J; bases not matched to a gene: 13. Germline CDR1 reads SNHLY; CDR2 reads FYNNEI. The CDR3 extends over 16 amino acids. The CDR3 DNA is TGTGCCAGCGGGCGAGGGACAGGGGGCAATTTCGATGGCTACACCTTC. This sequence encodes CASGRGTGGNFDGYTF.

This chain connects TRBV15 to TRBJ1-1; the D gene is possibly TRBD1 (6 bases). Germline CDR1 LNHNV, CDR2 YYDKDF (reference sequence). The CDR3 consists of 15 residues. Deletions cut 0 bases from V and 6 bases from J, with 14 bases between. The CDR3 sequence: CATSREAGESSEAFF. The CDR3 DNA reads TGTGCCACCAGCAGAGAGGCAGGGGAGTCCTCTGAAGCTTTCTTT.

The V gene is TRBV29-1, the J gene TRBJ1-2; 9 bases map to TRBD1. The CDR3 runs 14 residues. J lost 4 bases, V lost 6 bases, and 9 bases had no gene match. Germline-derived CDR1 and CDR2 are SQVTM and ANQGSEA. CDR3 amino acids: CSVSTGTGFYGYTF. CDR3 nucleotides: TGCAGCGTCAGCACCGGGACAGGGTTCTATGGCTACACCTTC.

The chain carries TRBV2 and TRBJ2-4; TRBD1 might be the D (7 bases). Germline-derived CDR1 and CDR2 are SNHLY and FYNNEI. The length of the CDR3 is 19 residues. The V end was cut by 6 bases, the J end by 0 bases, with 24 bases between. In DNA form, the CDR3 reads TGTGCCAGCAGAGGAGGGGTTAATGGACAGGCGCTAGCCAAAAACATTCAGTACTTC. Amino acid sequence: CASRGGVNGQALAKNIQYF.

The count of this clone is one. The chain couples TRBV5-1 to TRBJ2-2; TRBD1 matches at 9 bases. The germline V gene encodes CDR1 SGHRS and CDR2 YFSETQ. The CDR3 loop spans 15 amino acids. V lost 4 bases to trimming and J lost 0 bases; unmatched junction nucleotides: 1. CDR3: CASSGQGSNTGELFF. Written as DNA, the CDR3 is TGCGCCAGCAGCGGACAGGGGTCGAACACCGGGGAGCTGTTTTTT.

This chain links TRBV7-2 with TRBJ2-1; 9 nucleotides agree with TRBD2. Germline CDR1 reads SGHTA; CDR2 reads FQGNSA. Trimming removed 2 bases from V and 10 bases from J; junction bases left unmatched: 9. CDR3 length: 15 amino acids. As DNA, the CDR3 is TGTGCCAGCAGCTTAATGGCGGGGGGGCCTGAAGAGCAGTTCTTC. It is translated as CASSLMAGGPEEQFF.

The V gene is TRBV19, the J gene TRBJ1-2, with TRBD1 matching 7 bases. The CDR3 spans 15 residues. In germline, CDR1 is LNHDA, CDR2 SQIVND (reference sequence). J gave up 6 bases and V 6 bases, and 13 bases lay outside the gene matches. DNA for the CDR3: TGTGCCAGTAGCTTCGATCAGGGACAGAGTAATGGCTACACCTTC. The encoded protein is CASSFDQGQSNGYTF.

The chain combines TRBV12-5 with TRBJ1-2; 7 nucleotides agree with TRBD1. This CDR3 is 15 amino acids long. The germline gives CDR1 LGHNT, CDR2 FRNRAP. Trimming took 5 bases from V and 0 from J; bases not matched to a gene: 6. The CDR3 sequence: CASGLNRGANYGYTF. For the CDR3, the DNA is TGTGCTAGTGGTCTGAACAGGGGAGCTAACTATGGCTACACCTTC.

CDR3 loop: CASLLMAGNTIYF. DNA of the CDR3: TGTGCCAGCCTCCTAATGGCTGGAAACACCATATATTTT. The chain carries TRBV12-3 or TRBV12-4 and TRBJ1-3; D ambiguous. The CDR3 contains 13 residues. Trimming removed 8 bases from V and 2 bases from J, with 10 bases in between.

This clone was seen just once. V gene TRBV2 combines with J gene TRBJ1-3; D is perhaps TRBD1 (5 bases). The germline V gene encodes CDR1 SNHLY and CDR2 FYNNEI. The CDR3 loop spans 15 amino acids. V lost 6 bases and J lost 4, with 16 bases in between. CDR3 in DNA: TGTGCCAGCAGGGGGCTCATGGATGAGGGAAACACCATATATTTT. As protein: CASRGLMDEGNTIYF.

The chain joins TRBV6-5 to TRBJ2-7; TRBD2 matches at 7 bases. V shed 0 bases, J shed 1 base, and the junction held 3 bases outside the gene matches. This CDR3 has 15 residues. CDR1 and CDR2 (germline): MNHEY, SVGAGI. CDR3: CASSYSIGGSYEQYF. Written as DNA, the CDR3 is TGTGCCAGCAGTTACTCGATCGGGGGGTCCTACGAGCAGTACTTC.

The chain has TRBV7-8 and TRBJ1-5, with 7 bases identical to TRBD1. The CDR3 has 16 residues. Unmatched junction bases numbered 13, after V lost 5 bases and J lost 6 bases. Per the germline V gene, CDR1 is SGHVS and CDR2 is FQNEAQ. The CDR3 DNA is TGTGCCAGCAGCGGGCCAACAGGGGTTTTGGGTCAGCCCCAGCATTTT. This gives the protein CASSGPTGVLGQPQHF.

This clone was seen only once. The rearrangement joins TRBV4-3 to TRBJ2-3; 9 bases are a match to TRBD2. V lost 1 base and J lost 3; bases outside the gene matches: 8. Germline values: CDR1 LGHNA, CDR2 YSLEER. The CDR3 runs 17 residues. The CDR3 DNA is TGCGCCAGCAGCCAAGCGCACGGGACTAGCTTTACAGATACGCAGTATTTT. The encoded protein is CASSQAHGTSFTDTQYF.

The chain joins TRBV5-1 to TRBJ2-2; 7 nucleotides align to TRBD1. CDR1 SGHRS and CDR2 YFSETQ come from the germline V gene. V shed 2 bases and J 6 bases; nucleotides not matched to a gene: 13. CDR3 length: 17 amino acids. DNA of the CDR3: TGCGCCAGCAGCTTCGCCGACAGGGCCGGAGTAGCCGGGGAGCTGTTTTTT. Translation gives CASSFADRAGVAGELFF.

In its sample, this clone was seen a few times. V gene TRBV28 combines with J gene TRBJ1-1; a possible D gene is TRBD1 (6 bases). The germline V and J ends were trimmed by 0 bases and 5 bases, with 10 bases remaining between them. The CDR3 totals 14 residues. Germline V gene lookup returns CDR1 MDHEN and CDR2 SYDVKM. This chain's CDR3 is CASSLWGRGTEAFF. CDR3 DNA sequence: TGTGCCAGCAGTTTATGGGGGAGGGGGACTGAAGCTTTCTTT.

The V and J genes are TRBV2 and TRBJ1-4; D call uncertain. V shed 2 bases and J shed 0 bases, with 4 bases lying between them. CDR1 SNHLY and CDR2 FYNNEI come from the germline V gene. The CDR3 extends over 14 amino acids. The CDR3 loop reads CASSELTTNEKLFF. In DNA, the CDR3 is TGTGCCAGCAGTGAACTTACAACTAATGAAAAACTGTTTTTT.

This clone has just one count. CDR3 DNA sequence: TGTGCCAGCAGTCCCGGGACTAGCGGGGGGGCCCCCGGGGAGCTGTTTTTT. Its translation is CASSPGTSGGAPGELFF. The chain joins TRBV6-6 to TRBJ2-2; 16 positions match TRBD2. The germline CDR1 and CDR2 sequences are MNHNY and SVGAGI (reference sequence). V gave up 5 bases and J gave up 6 bases; unmatched junction bases: 6. This CDR3 spans 17 amino acids.

The chain carries TRBV19 and TRBJ1-6; possible D gene TRBD1, 6 bases. This CDR3 contains 16 residues. Germline CDR1 is LNHDA and CDR2 is SQIVND (reference sequence). The V and J ends lost 2 bases and 0 bases respectively, with 8 bases between them. As DNA, the CDR3 is TGTGCCAGTAGTATAAAGGACAGCTCCTATAATTCACCCCTCCACTTT. Residues: CASSIKDSSYNSPLHF.

In DNA form, the CDR3 reads TGCGGATGGGGACAGGCGAAAAATCAGCCCCAGCATTTT. It translates to CGWGQAKNQPQHF. This chain connects TRBV5-1 to TRBJ1-5, with 8 bases that match TRBD1. CDR1 is SGHRS and CDR2 is YFSETQ in the germline V gene. The CDR3 has 13 amino acids.

In its sample, this clone was seen a few times. This sequence joins TRBV7-6 and TRBJ1-1, with TRBD1 identical over 9 bases. This CDR3 comprises 13 residues. Looked up from germline, CDR1 is SGHVS and CDR2 is FNYEAQ. The trim removed 7 bases at V and 1 base at J, leaving 1 base unmatched. The CDR3 DNA is TGTGCCAGCACACAGGGGGCGAACACTGAAGCTTTCTTT. The encoded protein is CASTQGANTEAFF.